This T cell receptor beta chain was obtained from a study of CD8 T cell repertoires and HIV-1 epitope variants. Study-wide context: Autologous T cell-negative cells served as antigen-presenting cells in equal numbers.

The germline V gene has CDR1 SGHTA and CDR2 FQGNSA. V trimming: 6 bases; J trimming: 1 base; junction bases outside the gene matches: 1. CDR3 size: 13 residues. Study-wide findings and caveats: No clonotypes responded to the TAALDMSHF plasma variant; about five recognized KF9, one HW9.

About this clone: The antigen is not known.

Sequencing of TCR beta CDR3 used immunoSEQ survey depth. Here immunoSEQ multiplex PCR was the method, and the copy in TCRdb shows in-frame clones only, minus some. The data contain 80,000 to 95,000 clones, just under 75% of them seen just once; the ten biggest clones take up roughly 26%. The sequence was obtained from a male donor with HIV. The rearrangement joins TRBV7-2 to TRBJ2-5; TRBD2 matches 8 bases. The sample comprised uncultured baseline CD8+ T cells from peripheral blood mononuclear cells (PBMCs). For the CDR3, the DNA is TGTGCCAGCAGGCGGGGGGTCCAAGAGACCCAGTACTTC. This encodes CASRRGVQETQYF.